The T cell receptor (beta chain) described here comes from a study of T cell responses to AZD1222 COVID-19 vaccine. Study in general: Second-dose groups at about 4 or about 12 weeks were pooled. Study-wide results and caveats: Epitopes outside B.1.351 and B.1.1.7 mutated regions reportedly drew nearly half of spike TCRs. Once two AZD1222 doses were given, Spike-specific TCR breadth and depth went up. Sampling that yielded the repertoires occurred only after the peak T cell response.

Generated by immunoSEQ multiplex PCR, the TCRdb table keeps only in-frame clones and is missing some. The table has 90,000 to 150,000 clones, about 89% seen once; the top ten hold approximately 5.9%. The table lists this clone with a count of one. The antigen is undetermined. The CDR3 spans 15 residues. Germline CDR1 and CDR2: LGHDT and YNNKEL (reference sequence). Trimming took off 1 base at V and 4 bases at J, with 10 bases between the two ends. The chain couples TRBV3-1 (or the pseudogene TRBV3-2) to TRBJ2-2; D is possibly TRBD2 (6 bases). This sample comprised peripheral blood, obtained on day 0 of AZD1222 vaccination. The TCR originated in an adult in good health. CDR3 loop: CASSQGRRATGELFF. The CDR3 bases are TGTGCCAGCAGCCAAGGTAGGAGGGCCACCGGGGAGCTGTTTTTT.